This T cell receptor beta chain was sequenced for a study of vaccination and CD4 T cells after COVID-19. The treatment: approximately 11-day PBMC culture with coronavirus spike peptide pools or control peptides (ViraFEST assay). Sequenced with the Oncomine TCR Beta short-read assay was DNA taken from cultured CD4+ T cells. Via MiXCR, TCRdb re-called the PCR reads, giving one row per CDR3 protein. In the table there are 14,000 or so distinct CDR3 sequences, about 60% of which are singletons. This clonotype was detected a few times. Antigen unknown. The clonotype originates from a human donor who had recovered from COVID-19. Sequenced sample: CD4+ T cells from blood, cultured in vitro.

The CDR3 region is CATSRGLRGRGPYGYTF. CDR3 bases: TGTGCCACCAGCAGAGGGCTCCGCGGCAGGGGGCCCTATGGCTACACCTTC. This chain joins TRBV15 and TRBJ1-2; 8 positions match TRBD1. The germline V gene encodes CDR1 LNHNV and CDR2 YYDKDF (reference sequence). CDR3 size: 17 residues. Trimming at V came to 1 base and at J to 4 bases, leaving 11 bases not matched to a gene.